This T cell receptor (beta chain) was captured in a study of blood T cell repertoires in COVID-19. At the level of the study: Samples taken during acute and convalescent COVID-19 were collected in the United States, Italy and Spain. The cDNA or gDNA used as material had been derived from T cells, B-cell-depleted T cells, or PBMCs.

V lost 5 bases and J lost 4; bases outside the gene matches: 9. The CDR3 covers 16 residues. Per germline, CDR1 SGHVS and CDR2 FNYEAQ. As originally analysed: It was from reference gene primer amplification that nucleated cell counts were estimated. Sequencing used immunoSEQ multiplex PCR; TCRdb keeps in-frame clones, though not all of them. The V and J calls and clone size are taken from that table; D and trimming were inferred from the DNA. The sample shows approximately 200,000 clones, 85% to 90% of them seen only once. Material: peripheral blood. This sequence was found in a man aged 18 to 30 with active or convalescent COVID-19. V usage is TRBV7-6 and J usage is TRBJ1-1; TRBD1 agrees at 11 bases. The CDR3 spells CASSATDRGPGTEAFF. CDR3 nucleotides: TGTGCCAGCAGCGCCACGGACAGGGGGCCGGGCACTGAAGCTTTCTTT. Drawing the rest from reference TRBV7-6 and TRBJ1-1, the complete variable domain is GAGVSQSPRYKVTKRGQDVALRCDPISGHVSLYWYRQALGQGPEFLTYFNYEAQQDKSGLPNDRFSAERPEGSISTLTIQRTEQRDSAMYRCASSATDRGPGTEAFFGQGTRLTVV.